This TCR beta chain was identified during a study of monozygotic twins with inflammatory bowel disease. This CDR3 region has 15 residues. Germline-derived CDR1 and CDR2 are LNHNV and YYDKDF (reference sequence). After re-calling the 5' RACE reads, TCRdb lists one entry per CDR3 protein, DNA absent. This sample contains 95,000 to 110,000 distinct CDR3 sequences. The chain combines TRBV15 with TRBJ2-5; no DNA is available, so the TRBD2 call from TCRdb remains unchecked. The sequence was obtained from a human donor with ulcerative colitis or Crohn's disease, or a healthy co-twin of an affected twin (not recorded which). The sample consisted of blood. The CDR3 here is CATSRRTVVGETQYF.